This T cell receptor (beta chain) was found in a study of blood T cell repertoires in COVID-19. The age range of participants was about 18 to 90 years, with residence in under 30 US areas. Measured with immunoSEQ multiplex PCR; TCRdb has only the in-frame clones, and not every one. The repertoire holds about 220,000 clones, with about 87% as singletons. CDR3 size: 16 residues. Germline-derived CDR1 and CDR2 are SEHNR and FQNEAQ (reference sequence). Trimming removed 4 bases at V and 2 bases at J, with 15 bases between. The material sequenced was PBMCs or T cells enriched from blood (not recorded which). The gene calls are TRBV7-9 and TRBJ2-1; a weak D match, TRBD2 (5 bases). The source of this sequence is a woman between 25 and 40 years old with acute COVID-19. CDR3 sequence: CASSSPDPRAYNEQFF. As DNA, the CDR3 is TGTGCCAGCAGCTCGCCAGATCCGAGGGCCTACAATGAGCAGTTCTTC.